These 26 T cell receptor beta chains were all obtained from the same sample, sequenced in a study of memory CD4+ T cells and cytomegalovirus serostatus. Single viable CD3+CD4+CD8-CD45RO+ cells were sorted as the memory CD4+ T cells. The repertoire was sequenced with immunoSEQ multiplex PCR; TCRdb's copy has only in-frame clones and lacks some. This sample has approximately 61,000 clones, with over 70% found just once. The specimen sequenced was memory CD4+ T cells from blood. Receptors originate from an adult in good health and CMV-seronegative. Some clones in this sample may be carry-over from other donors' samples.

There are a few counts of this clone. This chain joins TRBV4-2 and TRBJ2-2; 7 nucleotides agree with TRBD1. The ends lost 4 bases at V and 6 bases at J; junction bases unmatched: 5. The CDR3 covers 14 residues. The germline gives CDR1 LGHNA, CDR2 YNFKEQ. Here the CDR3 reads CASSRQTGPGELFF. The CDR3 bases are TGTGCCAGCAGCCGCCAGACAGGGCCCGGGGAGCTGTTTTTT.

This rearrangement joins TRBV30 to TRBJ2-7, with 7 bases aligning to TRBD2. In germline, CDR1 is GTSNPN, CDR2 SVGIG (reference sequence). Trimming at V came to 7 bases and at J to 0 bases, leaving 6 bases not matched to a gene. The CDR3 extends over 13 amino acids. The CDR3 DNA reads as TGTGCCTACGGGGGGTTCAGCTCCTACGAGCAGTACTTC. Its translation: CAYGGFSSYEQYF.

The genes are TRBV5-5 and TRBJ2-7; perhaps TRBD2 as D (8 bases). Trimming shortened V by 4 bases and J by 9 bases, and 17 bases separated the two germline ends. The CDR3 consists of 13 residues. CDR1 SGHKS and CDR2 YYEKEE come from the germline V gene (reference sequence). CDR3 nucleotide sequence: TGTGCCAGCAGCCATAGCGGGACAGCGGGGCAGTACTTC. It specifies CASSHSGTAGQYF.

The V gene is TRBV7-9, the J gene TRBJ1-6; TRBD1 is a possible D gene (6 bases). The germline V gene encodes CDR1 SEHNR and CDR2 FQNEAQ (reference sequence). V shed 5 bases and J shed 5 bases, with 19 bases lying between them. This CDR3 region has 17 residues. This CDR3 reads CASSRGGGSRNNSPLHF. In DNA form, the CDR3 reads TGTGCCAGCAGCCGAGGGGGGGGCTCCCGCAATAATTCACCCCTCCACTTT. The variable domain in full, completed from reference TRBV7-9 and TRBJ1-6, reads DTGVSQNPRHKITKRGQNVTFRCDPISEHNRLYWYRQTLGQGPEFLTYFQNEAQLEKSRLLSDRFSAERPKGSFSTLEIQRTEQGDSAMYLCASSRGGGSRNNSPLHFGNGTRLTVT.

V and J are TRBV7-2 and TRBJ1-2; no reliable D call. The CDR3 has 14 residues. Germline V CDR1 and CDR2: SGHTA, FQGNSA. V dropped 1 base and J dropped 5 bases, with 11 bases sitting between them. The CDR3 reads CASSLESARYGYTF. CDR3 coding DNA: TGTGCCAGCAGCTTAGAGTCAGCAAGATATGGCTACACCTTC.

As concerns this clone: Mismatch with germline at one junction end may stem from a read error. The V call is TRBV5-1, the J call TRBJ2-1; D is ambiguous. Germline CDR1 is SGHRS and CDR2 is YFSETQ. This CDR3 has 14 residues. The CDR3 nucleotides read TGCGCCAGCGGCTTGGGCGGCCGGTACAATGAGCAGTTCTTC. It translates to CASGLGGRYNEQFF.

This clone was counted a few times. CDR3 sequence (DNA): TGTGCCAGCACAGGAGGTCCAGTGGAGACCCAGTACTTC. This translates into CASTGGPVETQYF. The V gene is TRBV2, the J gene TRBJ2-5, with D perhaps matching TRBD2 (5 bases). CDR3 size: 13 residues. Trimming took off 7 bases at V and 5 bases at J, with 14 bases between the two ends. CDR1 is SNHLY, CDR2 FYNNEI, per germline.

The V call is TRBV19, the J call TRBJ2-2, with D unresolved. The CDR3 totals 16 residues. Trimming removed 9 bases at V and 2 bases at J, with 19 bases between. Germline CDR1 is LNHDA and CDR2 is SQIVND (reference sequence). The CDR3 bases are TGTGCCAGCTCGTGGAAACTCCTCTATAACACCGGGGAGCTGTTTTTT. Residues: CASSWKLLYNTGELFF.

In its sample, this clone was seen many times. This chain links TRBV18 with TRBJ2-7; TRBD1 agrees at 7 bases. CDR3 length: 13 amino acids. J lost 4 bases, V lost 8 bases, and 8 bases had no gene match. In germline, CDR1 is KGHSH, CDR2 LQKENI. The CDR3 nucleotides read TGTGCCAGCACGCTGCAGGGGGAATACGAGCAGTACTTC. This sequence encodes CASTLQGEYEQYF.

The V call is TRBV7-2, the J call TRBJ2-7, with D unclear. V was cut by 6 bases and J by 2 bases, with 8 bases left in between. The CDR3 runs to 12 residues. Germline V gene lookup returns CDR1 SGHTA and CDR2 FQGNSA. As DNA, the CDR3 is TGTGCCAGCAGTCGGTCAGCCTACGAGCAGTACTTC. Translating it yields CASSRSAYEQYF. The complete variable domain, with remaining parts taken from reference TRBV7-2 and TRBJ2-7, reads GAGVSQSPSNKVTEKGKDVELRCDPISGHTALYWYRQSLGQGLEFLIYFQGNSAPDKSGLPSDRFSAERTGGSVSTLTIQRTQQEDSAVYLCASSRSAYEQYFGPGTRLTVT.

A few counts support this clone. The chain couples TRBV7-2 to TRBJ1-1; D not certain. Trimming took 5 bases from V and 3 from J, leaving 10 bases between them. The germline gives CDR1 SGHTA, CDR2 FQGNSA. The CDR3 spans 13 residues. This CDR3 is CASSAARHTEAFF. The CDR3 nucleotides read TGTGCCAGCAGCGCCGCTAGACACACTGAAGCTTTCTTT.

The chain joins TRBV5-1 to TRBJ2-3; D possibly corresponds to TRBD2 (6 bases). The V end lost 3 bases, the J end lost 5 bases, and 16 bases lay between the germline ends. Per the germline V gene, CDR1 is SGHRS and CDR2 is YFSETQ. The CDR3 contains 15 residues. As DNA, the CDR3 is TGCGCCAGCAGCTGGGGGGTATCTAAGGGAGATACGCAGTATTTT. Its protein is CASSWGVSKGDTQYF.

The chain uses TRBV7-9 and TRBJ2-2; 15 nucleotides align to TRBD2. The CDR3 is made up of 16 amino acids. Germline CDR1 and CDR2: SEHNR and FQNEAQ (reference sequence). Germline trimming cut 4 bases from V and 9 bases from J; bases unmatched to any gene: 6. The CDR3 bases are TGTGCCAGCAGCTCGCCGGGACTAGCGGGGGGCAGGGAGCTGTTTTTT. Translating it yields CASSSPGLAGGRELFF.

The chain employs TRBV18 and TRBJ2-5, with TRBD2 as a possible D gene (5 bases). The CDR3 sequence is 14 residues long. V was cut by 0 bases and J by 2 bases, with 7 bases left in between. The V gene's germline CDR1 is KGHSH and CDR2 LQKENI. The CDR3: CASSPPGRQETQYF. The CDR3 DNA reads TGTGCCAGCTCACCACCGGGGAGACAAGAGACCCAGTACTTC.

The J gene is TRBJ1-2, the V gene TRBV6-1, with D tentatively TRBD1 (5 bases). The V end was cut by 0 bases, the J end by 4 bases, with 15 bases between. In germline, CDR1 is MNHNS, CDR2 SASEGT. This CDR3 comprises 16 residues. CDR3: CASSEASQVSSYGYTF. The CDR3 DNA sequence: TGTGCCAGCAGTGAAGCCTCACAGGTTTCGTCCTATGGCTACACCTTC.

The chain has TRBV5-5 and TRBJ1-6; D perhaps matches TRBD1 (6 bases). Per germline, CDR1 SGHKS and CDR2 YYEKEE (reference sequence). CDR3 size: 14 residues. V gave up 3 bases and J gave up 8 bases, with 12 bases separating them. In DNA form, the CDR3 reads TGTGCCAGCAGCTCGGGGGCTCTGGATTCACCCCTCCACTTT. It codes for CASSSGALDSPLHF.

This rearrangement joins TRBV5-1 to TRBJ2-7; D gene unclear. Trimming pared 0 bases from V and 6 bases from J, leaving 13 bases between. This CDR3 spans 14 amino acids. CDR1 and CDR2 (germline): SGHRS, YFSETQ. In DNA form, the CDR3 reads TGCGCCAGCAGCTTGGAACCCGTCGGTGGCGAGCAGTACTTC. It translates to CASSLEPVGGEQYF.

V is TRBV11-3 and J is TRBJ1-6; D gene ambiguous. CDR3 length: 13 residues. The germline V gene encodes CDR1 SGHNT and CDR2 YENEEA. Deletions cut 3 bases from V and 11 bases from J, with 11 bases between. The CDR3 DNA sequence: TGTGCCAGCAGCTTTGGGAAGTTGGCACCCCTCCACTTT. Its protein product is CASSFGKLAPLHF.

The V and J genes are TRBV2 and TRBJ1-2; possible D gene TRBD1, 5 bases. The CDR3 is 14 residues long. In germline, CDR1 is SNHLY, CDR2 FYNNEI. Trimming removed 7 bases from V and 0 bases from J, with 12 bases in between. The CDR3 region is CASTVGTANYGYTF. The CDR3 DNA follows: TGTGCCAGCACTGTTGGGACGGCTAACTATGGCTACACCTTC.

This rearrangement joins TRBV19 to TRBJ1-1; 7 bases are a match to TRBD1. V was pared by 7 bases and J by 1 base, with 9 bases of the junction left unmatched. Germline lookup yields CDR1 LNHDA and CDR2 SQIVND (reference sequence). There are 15 residues in the CDR3. DNA for the CDR3: TGTGCCAGTACCTCAATTAACAGGGGGAACACTGAAGCTTTCTTT. Encoded protein: CASTSINRGNTEAFF.

The chain combines TRBV6-5 with TRBJ1-1; no clear D gene. The V end lost 4 bases, the J end lost 0 bases, and 12 bases lay between the germline ends. Germline CDR1 MNHEY, CDR2 SVGAGI. CDR3 length: 15 residues. The CDR3 loop is CASSSGLTLNTEAFF. The CDR3 nucleotides read TGTGCCAGCAGTTCCGGCCTCACGCTGAACACTGAAGCTTTCTTT.

The chain combines TRBV7-6 with TRBJ2-3, with D unclear. Trimming pared 5 bases from V and 4 bases from J, leaving 7 bases between. CDR3 length equals 12 residues. CDR1 and CDR2 (germline): SGHVS, FNYEAQ. In DNA, the CDR3 is TGTGCCAGCAGCAATTGGGCAGATACGCAGTATTTT. Translation gives CASSNWADTQYF. Full variable domain (outside the CDR3, taken from reference TRBV7-6 and TRBJ2-3): GAGVSQSPRYKVTKRGQDVALRCDPISGHVSLYWYRQALGQGPEFLTYFNYEAQQDKSGLPNDRFSAERPEGSISTLTIQRTEQRDSAMYRCASSNWADTQYFGPGTRLTVL.

This clone has more than one count but fewer than ten. V usage is TRBV10-2 and J usage is TRBJ1-5; TRBD1 is a possible D gene (6 bases). V was cut by 3 bases and J by 7 bases, with 16 bases left in between. This CDR3 spans 15 amino acids. Germline loops: CDR1 WSHSY, CDR2 SAAADI. CDR3: CASSELQGLNQPQHF. CDR3 coding DNA: TGCGCCAGCAGTGAACTCCAGGGGTTGAACCAGCCCCAGCATTTT.

The chain is built from TRBV6-1 and TRBJ1-1; D is unresolved. Germline loops: CDR1 MNHNS, CDR2 SASEGT. There are 12 residues in the CDR3. Trimming left V 4 bases short and J 10 bases short, with 13 bases between. The CDR3 here is CASSGWEEGAFF. Here the CDR3 DNA reads TGTGCCAGCAGTGGGTGGGAGGAGGGAGCTTTCTTT.

This clone has only one observation. V gene TRBV4-1 combines with J gene TRBJ2-1, with 7 nucleotides matching TRBD2. The CDR3 runs to 17 residues. Germline assignment: CDR1 MGHRA and CDR2 YSYEKL. Trimming removed 6 bases from V and 7 bases from J; junction bases left unmatched: 18. The CDR3 DNA reads TGCGCCAGCAGTAAAATGGCGTGGGGCGGGAGAACAAATGAGCAGTTCTTC. This gives the protein CASSKMAWGGRTNEQFF.

DNA of the CDR3: TGTGCCAGCAGTGAAGGTCTAGCGGGGGGGACAGATACGCAGTATTTT. Protein: CASSEGLAGGTDTQYF. The gene calls are TRBV2 and TRBJ2-3, with 12 bases aligning to TRBD2. CDR3 size: 16 residues. With 1 base clipped from V and 3 bases from J, the junction kept 2 bases outside the gene matches. CDR1 is SNHLY and CDR2 is FYNNEI in the germline V gene.